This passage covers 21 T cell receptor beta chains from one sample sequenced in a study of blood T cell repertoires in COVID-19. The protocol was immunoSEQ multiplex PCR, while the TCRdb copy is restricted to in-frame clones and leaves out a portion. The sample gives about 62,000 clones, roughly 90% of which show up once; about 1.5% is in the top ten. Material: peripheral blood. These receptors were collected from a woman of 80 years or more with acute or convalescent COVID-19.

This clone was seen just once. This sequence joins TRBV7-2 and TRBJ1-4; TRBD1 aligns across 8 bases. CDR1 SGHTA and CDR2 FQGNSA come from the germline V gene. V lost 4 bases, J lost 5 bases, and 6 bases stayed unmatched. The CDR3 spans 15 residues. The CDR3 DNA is TGTGCCAGCAGCTACGGACAGGGTGGAAATGAAAAACTGTTTTTT. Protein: CASSYGQGGNEKLFF.

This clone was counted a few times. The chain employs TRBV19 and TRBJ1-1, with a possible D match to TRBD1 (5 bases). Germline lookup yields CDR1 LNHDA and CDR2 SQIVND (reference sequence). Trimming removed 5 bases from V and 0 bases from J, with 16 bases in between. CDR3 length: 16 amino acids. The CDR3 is CASSFGGVGMNTEAFF. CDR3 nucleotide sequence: TGTGCCAGTAGTTTCGGGGGAGTAGGAATGAACACTGAAGCTTTCTTT.

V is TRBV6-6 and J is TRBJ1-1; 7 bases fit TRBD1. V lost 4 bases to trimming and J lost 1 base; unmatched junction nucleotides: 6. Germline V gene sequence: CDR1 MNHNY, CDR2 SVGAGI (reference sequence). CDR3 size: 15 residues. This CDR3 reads CASSWDRTPNTEAFF. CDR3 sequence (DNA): TGTGCCAGCAGTTGGGACAGAACCCCGAACACTGAAGCTTTCTTT.

The CDR3 sequence: CASSPAGAPRTYEQYF. In DNA form, the CDR3 reads TGTGCCAGCAGCCCCGCGGGGGCCCCTCGCACCTACGAGCAGTACTTC. V usage is TRBV7-2 and J usage is TRBJ2-7; the D gene is possibly TRBD2 (7 bases). The ends were cut back, 5 bases at V and 2 bases at J, with 19 bases in the middle. Germline V gives CDR1 SGHTA, CDR2 FQGNSA. The CDR3 contains 16 residues.

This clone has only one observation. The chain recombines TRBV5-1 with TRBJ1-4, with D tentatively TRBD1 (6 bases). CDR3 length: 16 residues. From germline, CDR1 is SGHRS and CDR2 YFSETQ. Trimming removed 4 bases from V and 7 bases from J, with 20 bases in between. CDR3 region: CASSRLGGAAPEKLFF. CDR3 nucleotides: TGCGCCAGCAGCCGCCTTGGGGGCGCGGCCCCTGAAAAACTGTTTTTT.

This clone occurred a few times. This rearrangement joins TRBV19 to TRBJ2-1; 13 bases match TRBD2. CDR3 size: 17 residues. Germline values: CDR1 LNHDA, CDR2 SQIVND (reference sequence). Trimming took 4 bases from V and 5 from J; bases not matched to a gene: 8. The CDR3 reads CASSTQRTSGSHNEQFF. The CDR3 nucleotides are TGTGCCAGTAGTACCCAACGGACTAGCGGGAGCCACAATGAGCAGTTCTTC.

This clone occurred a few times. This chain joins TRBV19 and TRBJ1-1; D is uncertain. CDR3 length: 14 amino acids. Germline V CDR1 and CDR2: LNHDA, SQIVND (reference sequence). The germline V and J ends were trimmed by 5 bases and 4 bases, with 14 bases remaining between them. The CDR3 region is CASSRRRPSTEAFF. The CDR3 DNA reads TGTGCCAGTAGTCGCCGGAGGCCAAGCACTGAAGCTTTCTTT. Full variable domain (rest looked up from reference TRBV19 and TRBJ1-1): DGGITQSPKYLFRKEGQNVTLSCEQNLNHDAMYWYRQDPGQGLRLIYYSQIVNDFQKGDIAEGYSVSREKKESFPLTVTSAQKNPTAFYLCASSRRRPSTEAFFGQGTRLTVV.

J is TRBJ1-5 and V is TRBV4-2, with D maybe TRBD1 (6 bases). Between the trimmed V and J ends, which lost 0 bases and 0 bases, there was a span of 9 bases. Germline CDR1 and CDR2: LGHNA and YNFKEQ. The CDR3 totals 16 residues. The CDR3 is CASSQETGLSNQPQHF. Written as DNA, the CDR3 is TGTGCCAGCAGCCAAGAAACAGGGCTTAGCAATCAGCCCCAGCATTTT.

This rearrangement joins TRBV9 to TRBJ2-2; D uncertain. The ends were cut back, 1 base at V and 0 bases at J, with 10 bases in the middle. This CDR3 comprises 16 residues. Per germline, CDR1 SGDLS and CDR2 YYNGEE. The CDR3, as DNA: TGTGCCAGCAGCGTATCAGGCCGAGCGAACACCGGGGAGCTGTTTTTT. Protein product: CASSVSGRANTGELFF.

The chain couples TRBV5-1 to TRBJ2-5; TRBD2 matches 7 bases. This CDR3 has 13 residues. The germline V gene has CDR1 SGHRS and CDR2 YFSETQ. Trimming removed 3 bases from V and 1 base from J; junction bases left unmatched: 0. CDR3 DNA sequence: TGCGCCAGCAGCTGGGAGGGCCAAGAGACCCAGTACTTC. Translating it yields CASSWEGQETQYF.

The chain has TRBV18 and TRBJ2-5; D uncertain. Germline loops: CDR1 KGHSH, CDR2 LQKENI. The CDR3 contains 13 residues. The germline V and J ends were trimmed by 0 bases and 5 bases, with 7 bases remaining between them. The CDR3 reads CASSPPSRETQYF. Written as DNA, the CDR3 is TGTGCCAGCTCACCACCCTCACGGGAGACCCAGTACTTC.

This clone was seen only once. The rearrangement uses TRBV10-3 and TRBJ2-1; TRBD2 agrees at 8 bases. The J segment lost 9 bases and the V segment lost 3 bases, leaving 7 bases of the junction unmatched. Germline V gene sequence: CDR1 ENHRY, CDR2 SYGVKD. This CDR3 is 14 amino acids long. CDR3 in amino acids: CAISDPGGKREQFF. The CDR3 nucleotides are TGTGCCATCAGTGATCCGGGAGGGAAGCGTGAGCAGTTCTTC.

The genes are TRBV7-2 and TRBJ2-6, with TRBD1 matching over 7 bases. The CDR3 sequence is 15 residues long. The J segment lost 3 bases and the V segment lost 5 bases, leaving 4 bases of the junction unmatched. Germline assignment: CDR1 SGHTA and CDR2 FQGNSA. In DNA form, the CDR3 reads TGTGCCAGCAGCACGGGACAGCTTGGGGCCAACGTCCTGACTTTC. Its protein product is CASSTGQLGANVLTF.

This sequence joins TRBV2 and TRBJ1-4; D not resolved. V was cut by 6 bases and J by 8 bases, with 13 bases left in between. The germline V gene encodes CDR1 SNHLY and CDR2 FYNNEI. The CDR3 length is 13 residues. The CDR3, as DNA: TGTGCCAGCAGCGTCGGGAGCCAGGAAAAACTGTTTTTT. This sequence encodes CASSVGSQEKLFF.

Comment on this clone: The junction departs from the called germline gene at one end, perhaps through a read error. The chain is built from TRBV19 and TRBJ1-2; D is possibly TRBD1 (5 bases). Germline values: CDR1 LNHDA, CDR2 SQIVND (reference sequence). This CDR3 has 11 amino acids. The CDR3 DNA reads TGTGCCAGTAGTAGAAACAGGAGCTGGGCCTTC. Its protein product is CASSRNRSWAF.

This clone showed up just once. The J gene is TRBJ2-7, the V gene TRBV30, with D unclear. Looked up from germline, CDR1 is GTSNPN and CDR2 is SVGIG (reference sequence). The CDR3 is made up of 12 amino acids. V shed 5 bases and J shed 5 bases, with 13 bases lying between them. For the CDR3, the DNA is TGTGCCTGGGGTGGGCTTGCCGACGAGCAGTACTTC. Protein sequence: CAWGGLADEQYF.

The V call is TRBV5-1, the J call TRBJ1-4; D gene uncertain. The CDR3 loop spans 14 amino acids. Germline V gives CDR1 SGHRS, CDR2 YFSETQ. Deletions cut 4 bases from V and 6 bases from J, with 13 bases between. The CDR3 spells CASSPGRVHEKLFF. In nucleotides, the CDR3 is TGCGCCAGCAGCCCGGGAAGGGTTCATGAAAAACTGTTTTTT.

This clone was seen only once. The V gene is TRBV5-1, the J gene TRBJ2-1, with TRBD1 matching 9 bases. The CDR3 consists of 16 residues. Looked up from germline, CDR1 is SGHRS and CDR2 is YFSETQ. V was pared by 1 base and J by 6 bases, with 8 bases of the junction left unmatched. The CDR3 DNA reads TGCGCCAGCAGCTTGCAACAGGGGGCATCCGGCAATGAGCAGTTCTTC. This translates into CASSLQQGASGNEQFF.

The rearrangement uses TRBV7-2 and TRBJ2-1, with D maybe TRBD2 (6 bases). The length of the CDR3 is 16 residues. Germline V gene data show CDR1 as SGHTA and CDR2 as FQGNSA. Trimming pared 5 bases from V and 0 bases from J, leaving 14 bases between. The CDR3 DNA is TGTGCCAGCAGCGCCCGGGACGGGAGCTCCTACAATGAGCAGTTCTTC. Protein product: CASSARDGSSYNEQFF.

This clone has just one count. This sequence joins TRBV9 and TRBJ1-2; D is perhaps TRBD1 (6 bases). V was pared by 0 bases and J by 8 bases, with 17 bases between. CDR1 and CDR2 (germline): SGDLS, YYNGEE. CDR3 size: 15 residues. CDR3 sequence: CASSVGSGQGKGYTF. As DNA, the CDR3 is TGTGCCAGCAGCGTAGGATCAGGGCAGGGGAAGGGCTACACCTTC.

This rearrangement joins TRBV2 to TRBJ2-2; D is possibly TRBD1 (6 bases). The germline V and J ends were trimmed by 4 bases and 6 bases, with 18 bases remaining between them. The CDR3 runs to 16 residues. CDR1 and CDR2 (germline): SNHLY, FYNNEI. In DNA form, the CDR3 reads TGTGCCAGCAGTGTCCGGGACACCTATTCGGCCGGGGAGCTGTTTTTT. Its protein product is CASSVRDTYSAGELFF.